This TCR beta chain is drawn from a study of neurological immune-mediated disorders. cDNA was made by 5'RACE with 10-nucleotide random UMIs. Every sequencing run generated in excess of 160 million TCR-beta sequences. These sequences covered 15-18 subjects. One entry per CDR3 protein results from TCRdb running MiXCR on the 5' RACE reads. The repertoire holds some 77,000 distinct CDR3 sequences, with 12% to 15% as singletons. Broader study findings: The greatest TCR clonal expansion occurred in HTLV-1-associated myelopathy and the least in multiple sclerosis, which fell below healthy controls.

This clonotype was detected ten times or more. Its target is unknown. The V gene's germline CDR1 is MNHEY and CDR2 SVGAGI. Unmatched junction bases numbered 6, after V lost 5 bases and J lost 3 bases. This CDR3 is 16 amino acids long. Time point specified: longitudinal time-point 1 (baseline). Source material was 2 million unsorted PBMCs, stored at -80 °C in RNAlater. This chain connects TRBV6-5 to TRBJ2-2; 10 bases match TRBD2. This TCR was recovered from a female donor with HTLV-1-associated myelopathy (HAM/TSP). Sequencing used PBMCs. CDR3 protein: CASSRAGGPDTGELFF. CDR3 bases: TGTGCCAGCAGTCGAGCGGGGGGGCCGGACACCGGGGAGCTGTTTTTT.